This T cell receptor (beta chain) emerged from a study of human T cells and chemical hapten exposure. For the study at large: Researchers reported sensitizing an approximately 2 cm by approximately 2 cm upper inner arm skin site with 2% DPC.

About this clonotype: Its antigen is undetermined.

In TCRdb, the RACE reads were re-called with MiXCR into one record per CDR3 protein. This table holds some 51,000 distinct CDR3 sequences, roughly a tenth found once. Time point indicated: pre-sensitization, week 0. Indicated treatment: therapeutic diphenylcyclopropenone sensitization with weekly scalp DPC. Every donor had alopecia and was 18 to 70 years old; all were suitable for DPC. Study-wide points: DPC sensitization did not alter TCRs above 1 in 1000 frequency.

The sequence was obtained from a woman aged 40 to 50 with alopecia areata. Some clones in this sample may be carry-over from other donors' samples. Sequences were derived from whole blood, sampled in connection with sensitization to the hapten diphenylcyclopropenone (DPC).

The CDR3 sequence: CASSRLAGVPDTQYF. In nucleotides, the CDR3 is TGTGCCAGCAGCCGACTAGCGGGGGTTCCAGATACGCAGTATTTT. The rearrangement joins TRBV3-1 to TRBJ2-3, with TRBD2 matching 12 bases. CDR3 length equals 15 residues. The V segment lost 4 bases and the J segment 4 bases; nucleotides outside the gene matches: 3. Germline CDR1 is LGHDT and CDR2 is YNNKEL (reference sequence).